This T cell receptor beta chain emerged from a study of prognosis after radiotherapy for stage I lung cancer. Background on the study: Patients with non-small cell lung cancer were all judged medically inoperable. Study results and limitations: Stereotactic body radiation therapy was followed by a fall in unique TCR clone counts, with a median of approximately 10,000 versus 7,000. The way patients used TRBV and TRBJ genes reportedly differed depending on whether they had metastases. Tumor specificity was not determined for the expanded TCR clones.

Notes on this clonotype: Its target is unknown.

V was clipped by 7 bases and J by 7 bases; unmatched bases: 10. The CDR3 contains 15 residues. CDR1 is SNHLY and CDR2 is FYNNEI in the germline V gene. Genomic DNA was the source, and TCR beta CDR3 was amplified from it by two-round multiplex PCR. During first-round PCR, primers specific to each TRBV and TRBJ gene were used. TCRdb re-derived calls from the multiplex PCR reads in MiXCR, one entry per CDR3 protein. Of about 16,000 distinct CDR3 sequences listed, around 32% are singletons. The V gene is TRBV2, the J gene TRBJ2-3, with TRBD2 matching over 11 bases. This clonotype originated in a donor at least 50 years old with non-small cell lung cancer. The source was PBMCs, collected before or after stereotactic body radiation therapy (not recorded which). CDR3 sequence: CASIRLAGSVYTQYF. The CDR3 coding sequence is TGTGCCAGCATACGACTAGCGGGATCTGTATATACGCAGTATTTT. Filled out from reference TRBV2 and TRBJ2-3, the complete variable domain reads EPEVTQTPSHQVTQMGQEVILRCVPISNHLYFYWYRQILGQKVEFLVSFYNNEISEKSEIFDDQFSVERPDGSNFTLKIRSTKLEDSAMYFCASIRLAGSVYTQYFGPGTRLTVL.